The 8 T cell receptor beta chains in this list originate from one sample, sequenced in a study of shared clonotypes between healthy human individuals. Libraries were prepared by immunoSEQ multiplex PCR; TCRdb keeps only in-frame clonotypes and omits some of them. The sample carries around 1.1 million clones, 60% to 80% recorded once. Source material: memory CD4+ T cells from PBMCs. The subset is: CD45RA-negative fraction. Receptor source: a man between 18 and 35 years old in good health. Some clones in this sample may be carry-over from other donors' samples.

V gene TRBV11-2 combines with J gene TRBJ2-7, with D tentatively TRBD2 (6 bases). V dropped 1 base and J dropped 7 bases, with 17 bases sitting between them. The CDR3 extends over 15 amino acids. Germline CDR1 is SGHAT and CDR2 is FQNNGV. This chain's CDR3 is CASSLVGAGRREQYF. The CDR3 DNA reads as TGTGCCAGCAGCTTAGTAGGGGCGGGAAGACGGGAGCAGTACTTC.

The rearrangement links TRBV2 to TRBJ2-7; D call uncertain. Germline V CDR1 and CDR2: SNHLY, FYNNEI. The CDR3 sequence is 15 residues long. V lost 6 bases to trimming and J lost 1 base, with 16 bases between them. The CDR3 loop reads CASSDTVFRSYEQYF. DNA for the CDR3: TGTGCCAGCAGCGATACGGTTTTCCGATCCTACGAGCAGTACTTC.

This chain joins TRBV18 and TRBJ1-2, with 8 bases that match TRBD1. The CDR3 runs 15 residues. The J segment lost 0 bases and the V segment lost 6 bases, leaving 6 bases of the junction unmatched. Germline V gene lookup returns CDR1 KGHSH and CDR2 LQKENI. CDR3 sequence (DNA): TGTGCCAGCTCCCGTGAGGGACAGGCTAACTATGGCTACACCTTC. Its protein is CASSREGQANYGYTF.

This clone was seen only once. This chain uses TRBV10-3 with TRBJ1-5; 9 nucleotides agree with TRBD1. J gave up 2 bases and V 2 bases, and 4 bases lay outside the gene matches. Germline values: CDR1 ENHRY, CDR2 SYGVKD. There are 16 residues in the CDR3. CDR3 protein: CAISEPGQGGNQPQHF. For the CDR3, the DNA is TGTGCCATCAGTGAGCCGGGACAGGGTGGCAATCAGCCCCAGCATTTT.

The chain uses TRBV5-6 and TRBJ1-1; no reliable D call. Looked up from germline, CDR1 is SGHDT and CDR2 is YYEEEE. The CDR3 sequence is 14 residues long. The ends were cut back, 4 bases at V and 5 bases at J, with 15 bases in the middle. The CDR3 nucleotides read TGTGCCAGCAGCCCGAGGGCCTGGGGTACTGAAGCTTTCTTT. This sequence encodes CASSPRAWGTEAFF.

This chain uses TRBV10-1 with TRBJ2-7, with D perhaps matching TRBD2 (6 bases). V lost 5 bases, J lost 6 bases, and 17 bases lay in between. CDR1 is WNHNN, CDR2 SYGVQD, per germline (reference sequence). CDR3 length equals 14 residues. The CDR3 protein is CASSLYSGVFEQYF. The CDR3 DNA reads as TGCGCCAGCAGTCTGTATTCGGGAGTCTTCGAGCAGTACTTC.

The rearrangement joins TRBV9 to TRBJ2-1; no clear D gene. V was shortened by 3 bases and J by 8 bases, with 6 bases between the two germline ends. The CDR3 consists of 11 residues. Germline-derived CDR1 and CDR2 are SGDLS and YYNGEE. CDR3 sequence: CASSADDEQFF. The CDR3 DNA is TGTGCCAGCAGCGCCGACGATGAGCAGTTCTTC.

The chain has TRBV9 and TRBJ2-5, with 9 bases fitting TRBD2. Germline CDR1 is SGDLS and CDR2 is YYNGEE. The CDR3 spans 15 residues. V shed 6 bases and J 5 bases; nucleotides not matched to a gene: 11. This CDR3 is CASTEGGRAAETQYF. CDR3 coding DNA: TGTGCCAGCACCGAGGGCGGGAGGGCCGCGGAGACCCAGTACTTC.